These 16 T cell receptor beta chains were sequenced from one sample in a study of cytomegalovirus exposure and HLA in healthy donors. The PCR employed 60 Vbeta primers together with 13 Jbeta primers. Measured with immunoSEQ multiplex PCR; TCRdb has only the in-frame clones, and not every one. Of 150,000 to 200,000 clones in the sample, approximately 82% were seen once. The sequenced material came from PBMCs. The receptors originated from a male donor in good health and CMV-seronegative.

This clone was observed once. The chain employs TRBV5-1 and TRBJ2-7; TRBD2 matches at 15 bases. This CDR3 is built from 16 residues. From germline, CDR1 is SGHRS and CDR2 YFSETQ. Losses at the gene ends were 0 bases for V and 4 bases for J; bases not matched to a gene: 2. In nucleotides, the CDR3 is TGCGCCAGCAGCTTGGGGACTAGCGGGAGGGTGTACGAGCAGTACTTC. Translating gives CASSLGTSGRVYEQYF.

This clone has a handful of counts. The rearrangement links TRBV6-6 to TRBJ1-1; no reliable D call. The CDR3 has 13 residues. Germline CDR1 is MNHNY and CDR2 is SVGAGI (reference sequence). V was cut by 6 bases and J by 7 bases, with 15 bases left in between. The DNA of the CDR3 is TGTGCCAGCAGCCTCGGTGCAGCGGTTGAAGCTTTCTTT. This gives the protein CASSLGAAVEAFF.

The rearrangement joins TRBV7-2 to TRBJ2-1; weak D call: TRBD2 (6 bases). CDR1 and CDR2 from the germline V gene are SGHTA and FQGNSA. V lost 5 bases and J lost 3, with 11 bases in between. The CDR3 totals 14 residues. For the CDR3, the DNA is TGTGCCAGCAGCCATAGCGGCGTCTACAATGAGCAGTTCTTC. Its translation is CASSHSGVYNEQFF.

The rearrangement uses TRBV19 and TRBJ1-6; weak D call: TRBD1 (6 bases). Per germline, CDR1 LNHDA and CDR2 SQIVND (reference sequence). The ends were cut back, 7 bases at V and 10 bases at J, with 17 bases in the middle. CDR3 size: 14 residues. The CDR3 loop is CASKKTGPESPLHF. The CDR3 coding sequence is TGTGCCAGTAAAAAGACAGGCCCGGAATCACCCCTCCACTTT.

The chain links TRBV29-1 to TRBJ1-1; tentatively, D is TRBD1 (5 bases). From germline, CDR1 is SQVTM and CDR2 ANQGSEA. V lost 2 bases and J lost 13, with 20 bases in between. The CDR3 is made up of 13 amino acids. This CDR3 reads CSVEFGSGRGGFF. The CDR3 bases are TGCAGCGTTGAATTCGGTTCCGGGAGGGGTGGTTTCTTT.

The chain has TRBV4-3 and TRBJ2-3, with 14 bases aligning to TRBD2. The CDR3 is 16 amino acids. Germline V gene sequence: CDR1 LGHNA, CDR2 YSLEER. With 3 bases clipped from V and 5 bases from J, the junction kept 4 bases outside the gene matches. The CDR3 DNA is TGCGCCAGCAGCCAGAGACTAGCGGGGGGGGGAGATACGCAGTATTTT. As protein: CASSQRLAGGGDTQYF.

The chain recombines TRBV7-2 with TRBJ2-5; TRBD2 matches 7 bases. The closer fit of TRBJ2-7 to the DNA end suggests the J call may be wrong. The V gene's germline CDR1 is SGHTA and CDR2 FQGNSA. This CDR3 has 14 residues. CDR3 residues: CASSLPGLEVEQYF. DNA for the CDR3: TGTGCCAGCAGCTTACCTGGACTAGAGGTCGAGCAGTACTTC.

J is TRBJ2-7 and V is TRBV4-2, with 9 bases matching TRBD1. V trimming: 0 bases; J trimming: 2 bases; junction bases outside the gene matches: 2. Germline CDR1 LGHNA, CDR2 YNFKEQ. CDR3 length: 15 amino acids. The CDR3 coding sequence is TGTGCCAGCAGCCAAGATAGGGACAGGGCCTACGAGCAGTACTTC. Amino acids: CASSQDRDRAYEQYF.

This clone was recorded only once. CDR3 in DNA: TGTGCCAGTACCCCGACGGGGAGCTCCTATAATTCACCCCTCCACTTT. Residues: CASTPTGSSYNSPLHF. The gene calls are TRBV19 and TRBJ1-6, with unresolved D. This CDR3 has 16 amino acids. Germline V gene sequence: CDR1 LNHDA, CDR2 SQIVND (reference sequence). V was cut by 7 bases and J by 0 bases, with 13 bases left in between.

Notes on this clone: A single base is all that separates this from a far larger clone, so a read error is likely. In the same sample, other DNA sequences code for this CDR3. The chain's CDR3 is CAWSTGWATEAFF. CDR3 nucleotides: TGTGCCTGGAGTACAGGCTGGGCCACCGAAGCTTTCTTT. The chain couples TRBV30 to TRBJ1-1; maybe TRBD1 (5 bases). The CDR3 is 13 amino acids. CDR1 GTSNPN and CDR2 SVGIG come from the germline V gene (reference sequence). Trimming took off 2 bases at V and 8 bases at J, with 15 bases between the two ends.

The V call is TRBV7-8, the J call TRBJ2-3; D not resolved. V lost 5 bases to trimming and J lost 9 bases, with 12 bases between them. Germline-derived CDR1 and CDR2 are SGHVS and FQNEAQ. This CDR3 has 12 residues. CDR3 in DNA: TGTGCCAGCAGCCGGTTCGCGGCAACGCAGTATTTT. The encoded protein is CASSRFAATQYF.

J is TRBJ1-5 and V is TRBV5-6; D is undetermined. The V end was cut by 2 bases, the J end by 5 bases, with 8 bases between. Germline V CDR1 and CDR2: SGHDT, YYEEEE. The CDR3 runs to 13 residues. CDR3 in DNA: TGTGCCAGCAGCTTAAAACCAGATCAGCCCCAGCATTTT. The encoded protein is CASSLKPDQPQHF.

A word on this clone: Different DNA sequences within this sample yield the same CDR3. V is TRBV5-1 and J is TRBJ2-5; tentatively, D is TRBD2 (6 bases). The CDR3 totals 13 residues. V was cut by 0 bases and J by 4 bases, with 7 bases left in between. Per the germline V gene, CDR1 is SGHRS and CDR2 is YFSETQ. The CDR3 bases are TGCGCCAGCAGCTTGGGGGGAGGAGAGACCCAGTACTTC. Translating gives CASSLGGGETQYF. Supplemented by reference TRBV5-1 and TRBJ2-5, the full variable domain reads KAGVTQTPRYLIKTRGQQVTLSCSPISGHRSVSWYQQTPGQGLQFLFEYFSETQRNKGNFPGRFSGRQFSNSRSEMNVSTLELGDSALYLCASSLGGGETQYFGPGTRLLVL.

The rearrangement links TRBV9 to TRBJ2-5; perhaps TRBD2 as D (5 bases). CDR1 and CDR2 from the germline V gene are SGDLS and YYNGEE. CDR3 length: 15 residues. The V end was cut by 4 bases, the J end by 5 bases, with 18 bases between. The CDR3 coding sequence is TGTGCCAGCAGCAAAGACGAAGGACTTACTGAGACCCAGTACTTC. Translation gives CASSKDEGLTETQYF. The full variable domain, with the rest looked up from reference TRBV9 and TRBJ2-5, is DSGVTQTPKHLITATGQRVTLRCSPRSGDLSVYWYQQSLDQGLQFLIQYYNGEERAKGNILERFSAQQFPDLHSELNLSSLELGDSALYFCASSKDEGLTETQYFGPGTRLLVL.

V gene TRBV19 combines with J gene TRBJ2-7, with D unclear. V lost 4 bases and J lost 0, with 10 bases in between. Per the germline V gene, CDR1 is LNHDA and CDR2 is SQIVND (reference sequence). The length of the CDR3 is 14 residues. The DNA of the CDR3 is TGTGCCAGTAGTAGGTTAGAGAGCTCCTACGAGCAGTACTTC. Translation: CASSRLESSYEQYF.

V and J are TRBV5-4 and TRBJ1-2; TRBD1 agrees at 8 bases. The CDR3 extends over 16 amino acids. With 1 base clipped from V and 4 bases from J, the junction kept 9 bases outside the gene matches. The V gene's germline CDR1 is SGHNT and CDR2 YYREEE (reference sequence). CDR3 residues: CASSLLGQEYSYGYTF. CDR3 sequence (DNA): TGTGCCAGCAGCTTGTTGGGACAGGAATACTCCTATGGCTACACCTTC.